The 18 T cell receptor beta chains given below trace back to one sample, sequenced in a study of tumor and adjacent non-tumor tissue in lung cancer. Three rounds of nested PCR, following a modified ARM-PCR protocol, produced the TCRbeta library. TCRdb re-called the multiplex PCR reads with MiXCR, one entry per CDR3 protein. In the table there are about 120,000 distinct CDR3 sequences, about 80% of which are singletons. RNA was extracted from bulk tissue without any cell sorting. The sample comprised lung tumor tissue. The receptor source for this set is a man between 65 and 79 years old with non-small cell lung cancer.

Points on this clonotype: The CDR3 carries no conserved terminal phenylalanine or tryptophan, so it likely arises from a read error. CDR3: CSTKPYLQTGQKTQYL. For the CDR3, the DNA is TGCAGCACCAAGCCCTACCTCCAGACAGGTCAAAAGACTCAGTACTTA. The V gene is TRBV29-1, the J gene TRBJ2-5; D is possibly TRBD1 (6 bases). The CDR3 is 16 residues long. The germline gives CDR1 SQVTM, CDR2 ANQGSEA.

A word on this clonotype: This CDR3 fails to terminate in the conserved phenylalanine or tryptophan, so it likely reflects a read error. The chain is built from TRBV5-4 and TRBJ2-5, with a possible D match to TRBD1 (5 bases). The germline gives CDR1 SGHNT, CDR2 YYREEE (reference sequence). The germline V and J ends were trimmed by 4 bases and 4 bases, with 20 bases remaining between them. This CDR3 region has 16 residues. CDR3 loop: CASSLLQGITRETQYS. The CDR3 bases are TGTGCCAGCAGCCTTCTCCAGGGAATAACGAGAGAGACCCAGTACTCC.

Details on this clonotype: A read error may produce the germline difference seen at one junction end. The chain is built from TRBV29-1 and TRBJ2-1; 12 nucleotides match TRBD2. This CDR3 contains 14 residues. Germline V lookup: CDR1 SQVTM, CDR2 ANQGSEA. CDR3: CSVIPSGRANEQSF. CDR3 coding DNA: TGCAGCGTCATCCCTAGCGGGAGGGCCAATGAGCAGTCCTTC.

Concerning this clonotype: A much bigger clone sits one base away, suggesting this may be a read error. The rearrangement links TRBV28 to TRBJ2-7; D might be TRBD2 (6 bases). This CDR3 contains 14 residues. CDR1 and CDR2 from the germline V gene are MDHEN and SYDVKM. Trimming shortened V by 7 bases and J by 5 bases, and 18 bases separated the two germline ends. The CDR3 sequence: CASKLEGGRDEQYF. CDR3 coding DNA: TGTGCCAGCAAGTTGGAGGGAGGCCGGGACGAGCAGTACTTC.

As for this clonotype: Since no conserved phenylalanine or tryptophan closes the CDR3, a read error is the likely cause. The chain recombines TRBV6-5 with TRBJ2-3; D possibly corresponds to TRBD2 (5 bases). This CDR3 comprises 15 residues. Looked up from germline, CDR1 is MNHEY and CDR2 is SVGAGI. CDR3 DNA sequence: TGTGCCAGGAGTTATTACGAGGGCGCCGTTGCCACGCAGTATTAT. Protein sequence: CARSYYEGAVATQYY.

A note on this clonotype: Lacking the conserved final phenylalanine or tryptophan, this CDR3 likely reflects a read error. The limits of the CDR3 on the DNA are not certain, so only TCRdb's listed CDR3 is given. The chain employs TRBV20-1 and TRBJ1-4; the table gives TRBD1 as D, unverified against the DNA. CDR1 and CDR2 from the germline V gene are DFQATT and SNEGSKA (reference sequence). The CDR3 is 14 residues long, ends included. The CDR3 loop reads CSARPEQGGEKLFS.

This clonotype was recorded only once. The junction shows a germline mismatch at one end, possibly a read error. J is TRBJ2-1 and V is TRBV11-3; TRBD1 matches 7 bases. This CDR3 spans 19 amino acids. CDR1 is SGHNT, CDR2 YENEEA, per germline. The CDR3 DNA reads TGTGCCAGCAGCTCCCGGACACCCTCGGGGCGAGGGGGCACCAATGAACAGTTCTTC. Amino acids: CASSSRTPSGRGGTNEQFF. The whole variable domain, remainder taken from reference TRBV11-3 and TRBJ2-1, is EAGVVQSPRYKIIEKKQPVAFWCNPISGHNTLYWYLQNLGQGPELLIRYENEEAVDDSQLPKDRFSAERLKGVDSTLKIQPAELGDSAVYLCASSSRTPSGRGGTNEQFFGPGTRLTVL.

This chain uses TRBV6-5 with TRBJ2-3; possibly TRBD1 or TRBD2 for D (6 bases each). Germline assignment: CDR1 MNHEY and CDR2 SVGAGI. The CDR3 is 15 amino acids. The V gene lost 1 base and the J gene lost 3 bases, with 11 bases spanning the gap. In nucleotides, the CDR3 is TGTGCCAGCAGTTACTGGGGGGCTACTACAGATACGCAGTATTTT. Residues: CASSYWGATTDTQYF.

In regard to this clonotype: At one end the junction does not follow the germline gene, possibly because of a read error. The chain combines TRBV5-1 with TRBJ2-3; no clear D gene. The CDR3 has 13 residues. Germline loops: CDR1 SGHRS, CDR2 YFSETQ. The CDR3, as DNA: TGCGCCAGCGGCTTGGCCCGGACCGGAACGCAGTATTTT. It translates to CASGLARTGTQYF.

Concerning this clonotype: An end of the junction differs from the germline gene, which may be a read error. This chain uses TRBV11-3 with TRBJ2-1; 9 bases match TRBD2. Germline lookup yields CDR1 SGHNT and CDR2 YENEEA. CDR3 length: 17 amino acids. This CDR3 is CASSLGLAGRPYNEQLF. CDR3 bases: TGTGCCAGCAGCTTAGGTCTAGCGGGAAGGCCCTACAATGAGCAGCTCTTT.

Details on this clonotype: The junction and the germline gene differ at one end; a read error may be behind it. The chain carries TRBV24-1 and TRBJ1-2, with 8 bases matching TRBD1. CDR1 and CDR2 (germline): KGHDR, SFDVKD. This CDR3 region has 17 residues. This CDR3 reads CATSDSLGQGNNYGYSF. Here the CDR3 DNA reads TGTGCCACCAGTGATTCACTCGGACAGGGAAATAACTATGGCTACAGCTTC.

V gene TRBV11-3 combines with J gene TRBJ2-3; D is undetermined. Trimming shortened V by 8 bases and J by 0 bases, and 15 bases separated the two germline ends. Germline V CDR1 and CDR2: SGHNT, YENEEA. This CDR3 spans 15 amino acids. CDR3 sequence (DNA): TGTGCCAGCTCCCGTATGGAAGTAAGCACAGATACGCAGTATTTT. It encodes CASSRMEVSTDTQYF.

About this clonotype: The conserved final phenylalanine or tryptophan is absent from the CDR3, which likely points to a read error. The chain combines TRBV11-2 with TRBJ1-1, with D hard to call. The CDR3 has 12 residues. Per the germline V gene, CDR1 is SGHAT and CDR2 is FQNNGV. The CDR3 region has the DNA TGTACCAACATCTTCGGTCGTGCTGAAGCTTTCTTA. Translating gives CTNIFGRAEAFL.

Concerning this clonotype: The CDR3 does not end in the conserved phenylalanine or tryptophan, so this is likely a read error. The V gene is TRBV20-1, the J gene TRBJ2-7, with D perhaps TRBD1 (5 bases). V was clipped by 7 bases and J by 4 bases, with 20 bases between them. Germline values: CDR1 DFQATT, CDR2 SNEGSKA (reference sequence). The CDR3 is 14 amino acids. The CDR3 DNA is TGCAGTGTACAACCTGGACAAACACCATACGAGCAGTACATC. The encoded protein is CSVQPGQTPYEQYI.

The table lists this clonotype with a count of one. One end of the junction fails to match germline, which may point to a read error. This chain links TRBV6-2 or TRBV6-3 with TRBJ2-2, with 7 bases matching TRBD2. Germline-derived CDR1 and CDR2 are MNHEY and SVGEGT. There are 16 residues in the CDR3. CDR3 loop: CACSYISGANTGELFF. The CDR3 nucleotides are TGTGCCTGCAGTTACATCAGCGGGGCCAACACCGGGGAGTTGTTTTTT.

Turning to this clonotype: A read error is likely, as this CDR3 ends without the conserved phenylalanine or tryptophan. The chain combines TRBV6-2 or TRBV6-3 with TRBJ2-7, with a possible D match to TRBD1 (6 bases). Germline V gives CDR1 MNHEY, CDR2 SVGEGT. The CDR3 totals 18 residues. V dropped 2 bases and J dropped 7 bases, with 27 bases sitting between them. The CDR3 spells CASSYTMIRGQRGVEQYY. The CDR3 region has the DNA TGTGCCAGCAGTTACACCATGATTCGGGGACAACGAGGGGTTGAGCAGTACTAC.

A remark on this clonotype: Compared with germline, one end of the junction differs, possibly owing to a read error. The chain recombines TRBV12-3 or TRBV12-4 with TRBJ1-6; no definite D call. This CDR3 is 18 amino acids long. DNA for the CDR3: TGTGCCAGGGAGAAGATTCGGAGACGGGGTGATCCGGACTCACCCCTTCGCTTT. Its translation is CAREKIRRRGDPDSPLRF.

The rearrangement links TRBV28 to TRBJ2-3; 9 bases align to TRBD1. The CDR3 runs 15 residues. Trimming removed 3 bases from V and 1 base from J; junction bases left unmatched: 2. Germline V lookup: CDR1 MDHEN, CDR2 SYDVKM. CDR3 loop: CASSFGQGRTDTQYF. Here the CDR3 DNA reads TGTGCCAGCAGTTTTGGACAGGGGCGCACAGATACGCAGTATTTT.